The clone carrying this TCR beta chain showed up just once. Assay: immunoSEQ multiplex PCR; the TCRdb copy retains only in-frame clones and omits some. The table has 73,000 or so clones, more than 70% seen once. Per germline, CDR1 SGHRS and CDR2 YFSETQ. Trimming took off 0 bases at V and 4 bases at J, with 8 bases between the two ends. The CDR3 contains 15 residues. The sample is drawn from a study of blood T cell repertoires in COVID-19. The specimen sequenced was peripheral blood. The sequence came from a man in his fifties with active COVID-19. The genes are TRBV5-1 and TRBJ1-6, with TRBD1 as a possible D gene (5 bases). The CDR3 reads CASSLGPGYNSPLHF. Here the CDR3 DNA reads TGCGCCAGCAGCTTGGGCCCAGGGTATAATTCACCCCTCCACTTT. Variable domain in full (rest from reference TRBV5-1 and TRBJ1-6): KAGVTQTPRYLIKTRGQQVTLSCSPISGHRSVSWYQQTPGQGLQFLFEYFSETQRNKGNFPGRFSGRQFSNSRSEMNVSTLELGDSALYLCASSLGPGYNSPLHFGNGTRLTVT.